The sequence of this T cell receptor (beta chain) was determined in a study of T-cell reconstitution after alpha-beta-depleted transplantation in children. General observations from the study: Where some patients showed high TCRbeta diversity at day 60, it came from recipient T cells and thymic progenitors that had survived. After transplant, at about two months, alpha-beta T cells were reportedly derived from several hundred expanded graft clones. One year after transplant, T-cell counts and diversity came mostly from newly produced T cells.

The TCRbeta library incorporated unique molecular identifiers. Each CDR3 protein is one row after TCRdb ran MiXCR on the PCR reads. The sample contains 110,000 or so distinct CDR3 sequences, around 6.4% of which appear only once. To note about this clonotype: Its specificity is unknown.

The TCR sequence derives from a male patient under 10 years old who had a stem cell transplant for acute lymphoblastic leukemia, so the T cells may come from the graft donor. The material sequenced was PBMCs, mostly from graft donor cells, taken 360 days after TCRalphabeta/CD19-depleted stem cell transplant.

DNA for the CDR3: TGTGCCAGCAGTCGACAGGAGAACTATGGCTACACCTTC. Translating gives CASSRQENYGYTF. The V and J genes are TRBV12-3 or TRBV12-4 and TRBJ1-2, with D possibly TRBD1 on 6 matching bases. The V end was cut by 5 bases, the J end by 2 bases, with 9 bases between. This CDR3 spans 13 amino acids.